This entry describes one T cell receptor beta chain. Its antigen is as yet unknown. The CDR3 is 16 amino acids. Germline trimming cut 0 bases from V and 6 bases from J; bases unmatched to any gene: 7. Germline V gene data show CDR1 as ENHRY and CDR2 as SYGVKD. The data originate from a study of post-analysis software for immune sequencing data. Broader study findings: In patients, a few TRBV segments were more frequent than in controls, with TRBV5-6, TRBV5-1 and TRBV20-1 among them.

TCR beta cDNA libraries had unique molecular identifiers. TCRdb re-called the PCR reads through MiXCR, storing one row per CDR3 protein. The sample has hundreds of thousands of distinct CDR3 sequences; approximately 60% are singletons. This TCR derives from a girl aged 2-10 years with multiple sclerosis. The chain uses TRBV10-3 and TRBJ2-1; 8 bases line up with TRBD2. Sequences were obtained from blood. In DNA form, the CDR3 reads TGTGCCATCAGTGAGTCAAGCGGGAGTGGGGCCAATGAGCAGTTCTTC. It encodes CAISESSGSGANEQFF.